A selection of T cell receptor beta chains follows, all from one sample in a study of naive and memory T cell subsets. TCRdb passed the 5' RACE reads through MiXCR, listing each CDR3 protein once. The sample carries roughly 60,000 distinct CDR3 sequences, approximately 6.6% recorded once. The receptors derive from a male donor in good health. Each CDR3 is given with its conserved first and last residue.

>TRBJ2-5|TRBV18
CASSPQGETQYF
>TRBJ1-1|TRBV20-1
CSARDRVVYTEAFF
>TRBJ2-7|TRBV5-1
CASSLSGGAYEQYF
>TRBJ2-7|TRBV10-3
CATCPGLGSYEQYF
>TRBJ1-3|TRBV29-1
CSVEDHGTGGASGNTIYF
>TRBJ2-1|TRBV11-2
CASSLGFAEQFF
>TRBJ2-7|TRBV7-4
CASSLAGSAASYEQYF
>TRBJ2-1|TRBV5-5
CASSSRGLLDEQFF
>TRBJ2-3|TRBV3-1
CASSRSTDTQYF
>TRBJ2-1|TRBV12-3/TRBV12-4
CASSPSGVGNEQFF
>TRBJ2-3|TRBV5-4
CASSPGGRGLADTDTQYF
>TRBJ1-5|TRBV9
CASSVDPNQPQHF
>TRBJ1-1|TRBV5-1
CASSLRAGQGSTEAFF
>TRBJ2-3|TRBV7-2
CASSFTDTQYF